This TCR beta chain comes out of a study of OX40 agonist ivuxolimab in advanced cancers. Study information: Every 2 weeks, patients got intravenous ivuxolimab at one of six dose levels (0.01-10 mg/kg). Among those treated, three patients had partial responses, one with hepatocellular carcinoma and two with cutaneous melanoma. Study outcomes and limitations: Normalized T-cell clonal expansion was also low in some nonresponders. Doses of 0.1 to 3.0 mg/kg were accompanied by clonal expansion of CD4+ and CD8+ blood T cells by week 6.

Points on this clone: Antigen unknown.

TCRdb's copy holds only in-frame clones and misses some; the assay was immunoSEQ multiplex PCR. The sample records about 42,000 clones, approximately 83% being singletons. The specimen comprised CD4+ or CD8+ T cells sorted from blood, sampled in a trial of the OX40 agonist ivuxolimab. This sequence was found in an adult with an advanced solid tumor such as melanoma, head and neck, liver or kidney cancer.

The CDR3 here is CASSRPAPGYEQYF. The CDR3 region has the DNA TGTGCCAGCAGTCGCCCGGCGCCGGGTTACGAGCAGTACTTC. V usage is TRBV6-5 and J usage is TRBJ2-5, with unresolved D. The DNA end favors TRBJ2-7, so the J call may be wrong. The germline gives CDR1 MNHEY, CDR2 SVGAGI. This CDR3 is built from 14 residues.